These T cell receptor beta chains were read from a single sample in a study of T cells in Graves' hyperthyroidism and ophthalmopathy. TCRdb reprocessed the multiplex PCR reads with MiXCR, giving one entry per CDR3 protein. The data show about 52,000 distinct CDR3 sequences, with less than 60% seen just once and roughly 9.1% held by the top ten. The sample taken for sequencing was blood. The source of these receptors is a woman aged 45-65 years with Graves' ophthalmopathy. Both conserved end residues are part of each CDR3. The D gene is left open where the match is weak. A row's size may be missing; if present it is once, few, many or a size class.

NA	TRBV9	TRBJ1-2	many	TGTGCCAGCAGCGACGACCGGGGCGGGACGGGTGGCTACACCTTC	CASSDDRGGTGGYTF
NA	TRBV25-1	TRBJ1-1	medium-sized	TGTGCCAGCAGAAAAGGGAGGAACACTGAAGCTTTCTTT	CASRKGRNTEAFF
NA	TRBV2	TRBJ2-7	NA	TGTGCCAGCAGAGGTGTGGGTCCGGGGACCTACGAGCAGTACTTC	CASRGVGPGTYEQYF
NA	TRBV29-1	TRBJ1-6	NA	TGCACCCGGTTGGAAGTGGATAATTCACCCCTCCACTTT	CTRLEVDNSPLHF
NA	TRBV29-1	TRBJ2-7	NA	TGCAGCGTTGAGGGGAGCTCCTACGAGCAGTACTTC	CSVEGSSYEQYF
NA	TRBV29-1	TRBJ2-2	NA	TGCAGCGTTTTTCCCCCGACAGCCGCGAACACCGGGGAGCTGTTTTTT	CSVFPPTAANTGELFF
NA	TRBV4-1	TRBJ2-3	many	TGCGCCAGCAGCCTCACCGGTCCAGATACGCAGTATTTT	CASSLTGPDTQYF
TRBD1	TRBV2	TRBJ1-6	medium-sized	TGTGCCAGCACCGAGACAGGGAGACCCCTCCACTTT	CASTETGRPLHF
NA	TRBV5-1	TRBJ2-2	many	TGCGCCAGCAGCCGGTCCTCGAGGGGCACCGGGGAGCTGTTTTTT	CASSRSSRGTGELFF
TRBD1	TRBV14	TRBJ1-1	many	TGTGCCAGCAGCCCTCCTAGGGGGCGGGGGAACACTGAAGCTTTCTTT	CASSPPRGRGNTEAFF
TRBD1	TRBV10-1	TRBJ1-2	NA	TGCGCCAGCAGCGCGGGACAGGGGGATGGCTACACCTTC	CASSAGQGDGYTF
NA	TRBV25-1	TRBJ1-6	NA	TGTGCCACGACCGCGGGGGGTAATTCACCCCTCCACTTT	CATTAGGNSPLHF
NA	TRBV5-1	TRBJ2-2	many	TGCGCCAGCAGCCCGGGACTGACCGGGGAGCTGTTTTTT	CASSPGLTGELFF
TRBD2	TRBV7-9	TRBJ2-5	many	TGTGCCAGCAGCTTAGGGACTAGAGAGACCCAGTACTTC	CASSLGTRETQYF
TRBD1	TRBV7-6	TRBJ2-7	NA	TGTGCCAGCAGCCCAACAGGGGGCGGGCGGGCCCTTTCCTACGAGCAGTACTTC	CASSPTGGGRALSYEQYF
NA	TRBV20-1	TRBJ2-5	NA	TGCAGTGCGGGACACCAAAAGACCCAGTACTTC	CSAGHQKTQYF
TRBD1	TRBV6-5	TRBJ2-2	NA	TGTGCCAGCAACTCCGGGACAGGGCCCGGGGAGCTGTTTTTT	CASNSGTGPGELFF
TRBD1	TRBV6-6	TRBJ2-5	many	TGTGCCAGCAGCCACCCGTCGGGCAGGGGGCTGGGAAAGACCCAGTACTTC	CASSHPSGRGLGKTQYF
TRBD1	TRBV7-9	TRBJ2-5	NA	TGTGCCAGCAGCTCCGACAGGGAAGAGACCCAGTACTTC	CASSSDREETQYF
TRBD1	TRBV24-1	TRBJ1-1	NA	TGTGCCACCAGTGCCACCGGGACAGGGTGGTACACTGAAGCTTTCTTT	CATSATGTGWYTEAFF
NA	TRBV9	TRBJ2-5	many	TGTGCCAGCAGCACGAACAGGGACGAGATACAAGAGACCCAGTACTTC	CASSTNRDEIQETQYF
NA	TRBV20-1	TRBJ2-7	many	TGCAGTGCTAGAGACTCCCAAACAGGGGGGGGCTACGAGCAGTACTTC	CSARDSQTGGGYEQYF
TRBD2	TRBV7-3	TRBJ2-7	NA	TGCGCCAGCAGCCCTAGCGGGGGGGCCAAGGGCTACGAGCAGTACTTC	CASSPSGGAKGYEQYF
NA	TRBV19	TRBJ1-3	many	TGTGCCAGTAGTATAGATGCCAGGGCCCCTGGAAACACCATATATTTT	CASSIDARAPGNTIYF
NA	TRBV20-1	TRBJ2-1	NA	TGCAGTGCTAGTAGCCGGATAAACAATGAGCAGTTCTTC	CSASSRINNEQFF
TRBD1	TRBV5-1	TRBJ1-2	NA	TGCGCCAGCAGCTCATCGGGACAGGGGACGACTGGCTACACCTTC	CASSSSGQGTTGYTF
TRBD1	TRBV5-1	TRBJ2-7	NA	TGCGCCAGCGGCCAACAGGGGACAGCGCCCTCCTACGAGCAGTACTTC	CASGQQGTAPSYEQYF
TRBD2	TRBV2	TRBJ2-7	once	TGTGCCAGCAGAAGACTAGCGGGGACATCCTACGAGCAGTACTTC	CASRRLAGTSYEQYF
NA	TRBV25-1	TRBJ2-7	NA	TGTGCTACCCGCCGGGCAGGGGCCTACGAGCAGTACTTC	CATRRAGAYEQYF
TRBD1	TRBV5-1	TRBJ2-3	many	TGCGCCAGCAGCCCCGTGGGGGCAACCCGACAGGGTGACACAGATACGCAGTATTTT	CASSPVGATRQGDTDTQYF
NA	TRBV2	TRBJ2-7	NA	TGTGCCAGCAGACAGGGTGTCCCCGAGCAGTACTTC	CASRQGVPEQYF
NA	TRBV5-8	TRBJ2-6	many	TGTGCCAGCAGCTTGGCCCTTTATGGGAGCTCTGGGGCCAACGTCCTGACTTTC	CASSLALYGSSGANVLTF
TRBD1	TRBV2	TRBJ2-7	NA	TGTGCCAGCAGCACCCCGGGACAGGGGGCTGGAGGGAGTTTCGAGCAGTACTTC	CASSTPGQGAGGSFEQYF
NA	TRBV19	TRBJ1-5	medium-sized	TGTGCCAGTAGAGCGCGAGGAGACAATCAGCCCCAGCATTTT	CASRARGDNQPQHF
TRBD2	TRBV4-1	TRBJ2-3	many	TGCGCCAGCCAAGGTCTACTAGCGGGAGGTGTAGATACGCAGTATTTT	CASQGLLAGGVDTQYF
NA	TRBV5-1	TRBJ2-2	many	TGCGCCAGCAGCTTGGGAGAAGGCCGGGAGCTGTTTTTT	CASSLGEGRELFF
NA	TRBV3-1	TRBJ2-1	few	TGTGCCAGCAGCCAACGGGGAGCTTTACATGAGCAGTTCTTC	CASSQRGALHEQFF
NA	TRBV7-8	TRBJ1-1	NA	TGTGCCAGCAGGCAGGGGACGAACACGGAAGCTTTCTTT	CASRQGTNTEAFF
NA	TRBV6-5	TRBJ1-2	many	TGTGCCAGCAGTTACTCGAACGGTTACTACACCTTC	CASSYSNGYYTF
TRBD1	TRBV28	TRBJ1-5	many	TGTGCCAGCAGTCTCTCACAGGGGCTCAATCAGCCCCAGCATTTT	CASSLSQGLNQPQHF
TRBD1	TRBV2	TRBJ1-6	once	TGTGCCAGCAGTGTGGACAGGGGGGATTCACCCCTCCACTTT	CASSVDRGDSPLHF
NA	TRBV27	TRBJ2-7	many	TGTGCCAGCAGTATTGACGGGGGGCACTACGAGCAGTACTTC	CASSIDGGHYEQYF